This TCR beta chain was sequenced in a study of siplizumab effects on memory and regulatory T cells. Study outcomes and limitations: Alloreactive sequences tracing back to unstimulated CD4+ memory cells were significantly reduced by siplizumab.

This table comes from immunoSEQ multiplex PCR, and its TCRdb copy is limited to in-frame clones, with some not included. This sample has about 110,000 clones, with approximately 92% found just once. Looked up from germline, CDR1 is SGHRS and CDR2 is YFSETQ. CDR3 length: 16 amino acids. With 0 bases removed from V and 2 bases from J, the gap between germline ends came to 14 bases. Concerning this clone: Its specificity is not known.

This clonotype was obtained from a human donor in good health. Sequencing input: CD4+ T cells sorted from blood. V gene TRBV5-1 combines with J gene TRBJ2-5, with D tentatively TRBD1 (6 bases). As DNA, the CDR3 is TGCGCCAGCAGCTTGGGGGTGAGACAGGCACAAGAGACCCAGTACTTC. Translated, it gives CASSLGVRQAQETQYF.